This T cell receptor (beta chain) originates from a study of T cells in women clearing cervical HPV infection. As for this clone: Its antigen is still unknown. The CDR3 end lies 3 residues beyond the end of the read and is filled in from the germline J gene.

The study, taken as a whole, reports: Timing of associations relative to infection is unclear; T-cell subsets were not isolated. Cases and controls were distinguished at AUC 0.83 by richness and V genes. T-cell numbers per sample were unknown and may explain richness differences.

This CDR3 is 14 amino acids long. V shed 2 bases and J 3 bases; nucleotides not matched to a gene: 4. The germline CDR1 and CDR2 sequences are SGHDT and YYEEEE. Sequencing was performed with immunoSEQ multiplex PCR; in TCRdb, only in-frame clones are kept and a portion is missing. The sample totals fewer than 30,000 clones. The sequenced sample was blood buffy coat. The rearrangement links TRBV5-6 to TRBJ2-5; 7 nucleotides match TRBD1. The TCR originated in a woman aged 18-70 years with a cervical HPV16 infection that either progressed to CIN3+ or cleared (not recorded which). CDR3 sequence: CASSLRQGKETQYF. The covered CDR3 bases are TGTGCCAGCAGCTTACGACAGGGTAAAGAGACC.